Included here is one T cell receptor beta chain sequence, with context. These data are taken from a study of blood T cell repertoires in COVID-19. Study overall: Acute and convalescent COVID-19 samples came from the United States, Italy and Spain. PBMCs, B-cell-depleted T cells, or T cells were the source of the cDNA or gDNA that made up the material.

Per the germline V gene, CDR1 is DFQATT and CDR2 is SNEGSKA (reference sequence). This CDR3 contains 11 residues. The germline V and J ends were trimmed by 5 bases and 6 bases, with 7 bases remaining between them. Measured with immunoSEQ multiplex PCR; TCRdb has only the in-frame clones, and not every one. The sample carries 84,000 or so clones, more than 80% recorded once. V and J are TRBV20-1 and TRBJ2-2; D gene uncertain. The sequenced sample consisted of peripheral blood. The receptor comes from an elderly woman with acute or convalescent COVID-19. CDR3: CSASVAGELFF. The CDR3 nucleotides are TGCAGTGCTTCCGTTGCCGGGGAGCTGTTTTTT.